This T cell receptor beta chain was sequenced for a study of cytomegalovirus exposure and HLA in healthy donors. General study points: For cytomegalovirus status, the classifier reportedly gave diagnoses with high specificity and sensitivity. Roughly uniform depth of sequencing across donors was assumed in presence/absence analyses. Later analysis identified around 15,000 TCR beta sequences associated with HLA alleles, using a false discovery rate threshold of 0.05.

There are 13 residues in the CDR3. Germline-derived CDR1 and CDR2 are SNHLY and FYNNEI. This clone occurred once. Its antigen is unknown. Primers included in the PCR were 60 Vbeta and 13 Jbeta primers. Only in-frame clones appear in the TCRdb table, and some are missing; sequencing was by immunoSEQ multiplex PCR. The table includes over 60,000 clones, about 81% detected once. The sequencing input was PBMCs. The TCR was taken from a man aged 70-80 years in good health and CMV-seronegative. The J gene is TRBJ2-5, the V gene TRBV2, with TRBD1 matching 7 bases. The end of the DNA aligns better with TRBJ2-7, so the J call may be wrong. The CDR3 is CASGQVGSYEQYF. The CDR3, as DNA: TGTGCCAGTGGACAGGTCGGGTCCTACGAGCAGTACTTC.